The clone carrying this T cell receptor beta chain was seen more than once but under ten times. To make TCR beta libraries, researchers used iRepertoire HTBI primers and Arm-PCR of CDR3 regions. Via MiXCR, TCRdb re-called the multiplex PCR reads, giving one row per CDR3 protein. The sample shows about 620,000 distinct CDR3 sequences, about 16% of them seen only once. Described time point: newly diagnosed GD, antithyroid drugs for less than 3 months. Extracted PBMC RNA gave rise to the TCR library. This entry comes from a study of regulatory T cells in long-lasting Graves disease. Trimming left V 2 bases short and J 0 bases short, with 10 bases between. Germline loops: CDR1 DFQATT, CDR2 SNEGSKA (reference sequence). This CDR3 has 14 residues. These data were also filed under a second study, of T cells in Graves' hyperthyroidism and ophthalmopathy.

The chain has TRBV20-1 and TRBJ1-2; D remains ambiguous. The TCR comes from a woman in her twenties or thirties with Graves disease. The sequenced sample was peripheral blood mononuclear cells (PBMCs), obtained at new diagnosis, from a patient treated with antithyroid drugs. The CDR3 DNA is TGCAGTGCTAGACCCCCCACGACTAACTATGGCTACACCTTC. Its translation: CSARPPTTNYGYTF.